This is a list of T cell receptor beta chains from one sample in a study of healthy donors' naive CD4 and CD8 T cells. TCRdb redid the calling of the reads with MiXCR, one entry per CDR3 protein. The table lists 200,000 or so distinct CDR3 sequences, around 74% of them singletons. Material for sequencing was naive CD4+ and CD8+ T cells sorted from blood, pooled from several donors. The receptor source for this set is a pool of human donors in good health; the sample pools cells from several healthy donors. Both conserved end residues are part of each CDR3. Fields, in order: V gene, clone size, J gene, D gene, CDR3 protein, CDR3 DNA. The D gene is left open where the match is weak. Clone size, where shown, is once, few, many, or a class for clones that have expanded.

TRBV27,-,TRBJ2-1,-,CASRNGAQSYNEQFF,TGTGCCAGCAGAAACGGGGCCCAATCCTACAATGAGCAGTTCTTC
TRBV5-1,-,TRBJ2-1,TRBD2,CASSRAGDVEQFF,TGCGCCAGCAGCCGCGCGGGAGACGTTGAGCAGTTCTTC
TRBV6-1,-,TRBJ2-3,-,CASSEDRLTDTQYF,TGTGCCAGCAGTGAGGACCGCCTCACAGATACGCAGTATTTT
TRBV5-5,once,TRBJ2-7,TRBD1,CASSKPGQGIYEQYF,TGTGCCAGCAGCAAGCCGGGACAGGGGATCTACGAGCAGTACTTC
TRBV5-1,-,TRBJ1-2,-,CASSPDGGRIWDGYTF,TGCGCCAGCAGCCCGGACGGGGGCCGGATTTGGGATGGCTACACCTTC
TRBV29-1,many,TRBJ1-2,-,CSAETTADYGYTF,TGCAGCGCCGAGACGACGGCGGACTATGGCTACACCTTC
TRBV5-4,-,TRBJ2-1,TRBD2,CANSTSGDSSYNEQFF,TGTGCCAACAGCACTAGCGGAGATAGCTCCTACAATGAGCAGTTCTTC
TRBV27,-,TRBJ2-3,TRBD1,CASSWETGGAGTDTQYF,TGTGCCAGCAGTTGGGAAACAGGGGGCGCAGGGACAGATACGCAGTATTTT
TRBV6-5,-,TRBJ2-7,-,CASNEQGTIYEQYF,TGTGCCAGCAATGAACAGGGAACTATCTACGAGCAGTACTTC
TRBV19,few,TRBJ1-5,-,CASSSGGRQPQHF,TGTGCCAGTAGTAGCGGCGGACGGCAGCCCCAGCATTTT
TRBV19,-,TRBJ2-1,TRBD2,CASSNRDYTIEQFF,TGTGCCAGTAGTAACCGGGACTACACTATTGAGCAGTTCTTC
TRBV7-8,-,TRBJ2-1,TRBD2,CASSSISGGYNEQFF,TGTGCCAGCAGCTCAATTAGCGGGGGCTACAATGAGCAGTTCTTC
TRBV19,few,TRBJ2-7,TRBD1,CASSPQGSTYEQYF,TGTGCCAGTAGCCCACAGGGGTCCACCTACGAGCAGTACTTC
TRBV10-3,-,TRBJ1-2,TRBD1,CAISDLGQGASSGGYTF,TGTGCCATCAGTGATCTAGGACAGGGGGCTTCTTCGGGTGGCTACACCTTC
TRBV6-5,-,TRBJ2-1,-,CASSYSGLQDEQFF,TGTGCCAGCAGTTACTCGGGTCTTCAGGATGAGCAGTTCTTC
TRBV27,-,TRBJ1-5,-,CASSLRTGNQPQHF,TGTGCCAGCAGTCTAAGGACAGGCAATCAGCCCCAGCATTTT
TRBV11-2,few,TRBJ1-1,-,CASSLRFQALREF,TGTGCCAGCAGCTTACGGTTCCAGGCCCTCCGGGAATTT
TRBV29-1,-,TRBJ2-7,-,CSVEYGRSYEQYF,TGCAGCGTTGAATATGGCAGGAGCTACGAGCAGTACTTC
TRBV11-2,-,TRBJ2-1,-,CASSVLYNEQFF,TGTGCCAGCAGCGTCCTTTACAATGAGCAGTTCTTC
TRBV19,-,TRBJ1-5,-,CASRRTPVDQPQHF,TGTGCCAGTAGAAGGACTCCGGTAGATCAGCCCCAGCATTTT
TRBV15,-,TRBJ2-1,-,CATSRDWASGNEQFF,TGTGCCACCAGCAGAGATTGGGCCAGCGGGAATGAGCAGTTCTTC
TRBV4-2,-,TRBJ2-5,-,CASSQDWRETQYF,TGTGCCAGCAGCCAAGATTGGAGGGAGACCCAGTACTTC
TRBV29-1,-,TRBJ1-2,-,CSVERQPDYGYTF,TGCAGCGTTGAGAGACAGCCAGACTATGGCTACACCTTC
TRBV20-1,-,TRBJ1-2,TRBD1,CSAPPGQGFGYTF,TGCAGTGCTCCTCCGGGACAGGGGTTCGGCTACACCTTC
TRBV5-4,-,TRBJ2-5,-,CASSREQETQYF,TGTGCCAGCAGCCGAGAACAAGAGACCCAGTACTTC
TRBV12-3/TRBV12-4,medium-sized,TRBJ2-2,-,CASGLGPNTGELFF,TGTGCTAGTGGTTTGGGACCAAACACCGGGGAGCTGTTTTTT
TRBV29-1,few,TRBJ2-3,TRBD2,CSVEGLAGVDTQYF,TGCAGCGTTGAAGGACTAGCGGGAGTAGATACGCAGTATTTT
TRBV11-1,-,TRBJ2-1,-,CASSHDSNEQFF,TGTGCCAGCAGCCACGACAGCAATGAGCAGTTCTTC
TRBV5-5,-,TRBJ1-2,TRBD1,CASSPTTGTNGYTF,TGTGCCAGCAGCCCTACGACAGGGACCAATGGCTACACCTTC
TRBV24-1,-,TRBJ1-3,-,CATSDSTRDSGNTIYF,TGTGCCACCAGTGATTCCACGAGAGACTCTGGAAACACCATATATTTT
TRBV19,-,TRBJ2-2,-,CASSILNTGELFF,TGTGCCAGTAGTATCCTGAACACCGGGGAGCTGTTTTTT
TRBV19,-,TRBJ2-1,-,CASSIMGPNTIDEQFF,TGTGCCAGTAGTATTATGGGTCCTAATACGATCGATGAGCAGTTCTTC
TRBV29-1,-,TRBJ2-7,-,CGAASSYEQYF,TGCGGAGCCGCCAGCTCCTACGAGCAGTACTTC
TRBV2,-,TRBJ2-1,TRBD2,CASTRTSGSNYNEQFF,TGTGCCAGCACGAGGACTAGCGGGAGTAACTACAATGAGCAGTTCTTC
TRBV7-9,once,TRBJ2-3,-,CASRSPTDTQYF,TGTGCCAGCAGATCCCCCACAGATACGCAGTATTTT
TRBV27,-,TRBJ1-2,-,CASSLSSASSLRGYTF,TGTGCCAGCAGTTTATCGTCGGCCAGTTCCTTAAGGGGCTACACCTTC
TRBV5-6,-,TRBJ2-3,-,CASSFGGAGDTQYF,TGTGCCAGCAGCTTCGGGGGCGCAGGGGATACGCAGTATTTT
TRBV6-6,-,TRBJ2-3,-,CASSYWAPISSSTDTQYF,TGTGCCAGCAGTTACTGGGCCCCTATTTCGTCTAGCACAGATACGCAGTATTTT
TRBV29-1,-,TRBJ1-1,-,CSVGPEAFF,TGCAGCGTTGGCCCTGAAGCTTTCTTT
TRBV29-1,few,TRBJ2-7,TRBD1,CSVGHRGRSYEQYF,TGCAGCGTTGGGCACAGGGGTCGGTCCTACGAGCAGTACTTC
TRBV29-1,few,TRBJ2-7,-,CSAVALPYEQYF,TGCAGCGCAGTCGCTCTACCCTACGAGCAGTACTTC
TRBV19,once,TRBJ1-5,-,CASSIRQGSQPQHF,TGTGCCAGTAGTATAAGGCAGGGCAGTCAGCCCCAGCATTTT
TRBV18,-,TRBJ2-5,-,CASSRIDGLETQYF,TGTGCCAGCTCGCGGATCGATGGTTTGGAGACCCAGTACTTC
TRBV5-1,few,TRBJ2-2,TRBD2,CASSMGLAGVNTGELFF,TGTGCCAGCAGCATGGGACTAGCGGGAGTAAACACCGGGGAGCTGTTTTTT
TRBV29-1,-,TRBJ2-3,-,CSVVIGGFTDTQYF,TGCAGCGTTGTAATTGGTGGGTTCACAGATACGCAGTATTTT
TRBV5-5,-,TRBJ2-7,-,CASSPTDNPTAYEQYF,TGTGCCAGCAGCCCAACGGACAACCCGACAGCCTACGAGCAGTACTTC
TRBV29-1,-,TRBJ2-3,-,CSGSVADTQYF,TGCAGCGGGTCAGTAGCAGATACGCAGTATTTT
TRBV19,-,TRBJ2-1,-,CASQLEAYNEQFF,TGTGCCAGCCAACTGGAGGCTTACAATGAGCAGTTCTTC
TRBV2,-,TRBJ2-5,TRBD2,CASSADGRETQYF,TGTGCCAGCAGTGCCGACGGGAGGGAGACCCAGTACTTC
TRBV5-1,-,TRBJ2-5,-,CASSLRTQYF,TGCGCCAGCAGCTTGAGGACCCAGTACTTC
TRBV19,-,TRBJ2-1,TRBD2,CASRFTSEYNGQFF,TGTGCCAGTAGATTCACTAGCGAGTACAATGGGCAGTTCTTC
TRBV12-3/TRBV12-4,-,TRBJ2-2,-,CASSSKGEATTGELFF,TGTGCCAGCAGTTCGAAGGGGGAGGCAACCACCGGGGAGCTGTTTTTT
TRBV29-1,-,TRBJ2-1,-,CSVALRQGSSYNEQFF,TGCAGCGTTGCCCTGAGGCAGGGGAGCTCCTACAATGAGCAGTTCTTC
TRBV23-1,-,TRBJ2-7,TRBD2,CASSSSGTAYEQYF,TGCGCCAGCAGCTCTAGCGGGACAGCCTACGAGCAGTACTTC
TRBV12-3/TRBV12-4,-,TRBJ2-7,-,CASSVLGGDRGEQYF,TGTGCCAGCAGTGTCTTGGGGGGAGACCGGGGAGAGCAGTACTTC
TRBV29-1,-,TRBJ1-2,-,CSGLGGSYGYTF,TGCAGCGGCTTAGGGGGGAGCTATGGCTACACCTTC
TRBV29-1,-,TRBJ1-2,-,CSVEDGLRSYGYTF,TGCAGCGTTGAGGATGGCCTTCGCAGCTATGGCTACACCTTC